This entry lists 25 T cell receptor beta chains sequenced from one sample in a study of T cells after yellow fever vaccination. TCRdb ran MiXCR on the 5' RACE reads and lists one entry per CDR3 protein. The sample lists 350,000 to 450,000 distinct CDR3 sequences, around 6.5% occurring once. The sample was PBMCs, taken 5 days after the yellow fever booster vaccination. All receptors derive from a man aged 25-45 years who received the YFV17D yellow fever vaccine.

In this sample, this clonotype turned up a few times. CDR3 DNA: TGTGCCATCAGTGAGCCCTCCCCGGGGGCCGGATACTACGAGCAGTACTTC. Protein sequence: CAISEPSPGAGYYEQYF. V and J are TRBV10-3 and TRBJ2-7; TRBD1 or TRBD2 may be the D gene (6 bases each). Deletions cut 2 bases from V and 3 bases from J, with 20 bases between. Germline lookup yields CDR1 ENHRY and CDR2 SYGVKD. The CDR3 has 17 amino acids.

A few counts support this clonotype. The chain recombines TRBV7-2 with TRBJ2-5; no reliable D call. CDR1 SGHTA and CDR2 FQGNSA come from the germline V gene. CDR3 length: 15 amino acids. The ends were cut back, 2 bases at V and 1 base at J, with 11 bases in the middle. CDR3 in DNA: TGTGCCAGCAGCTTAATGGAGCGATTCCAAGAGACCCAGTACTTC. This sequence encodes CASSLMERFQETQYF.

This clonotype has a count of ten or more. This rearrangement joins TRBV14 to TRBJ1-2, with D perhaps matching TRBD1 (6 bases). The germline CDR1 and CDR2 sequences are SGHDN and FVKESK. CDR3 length: 13 amino acids. Trimming removed 1 base at V and 8 bases at J, with 11 bases between. The CDR3 DNA follows: TGTGCCAGCAGCCAAGGGCCGGGGGCCGGCTACACCTTC. It yields the protein CASSQGPGAGYTF. The variable domain in full, completed from reference TRBV14 and TRBJ1-2, reads EAGVTQFPSHSVIEKGQTVTLRCDPISGHDNLYWYRRVMGKEIKFLLHFVKESKQDESGMPNNRFLAERTGGTYSTLKVQPAELEDSGVYFCASSQGPGAGYTFGSGTRLTVV.

The chain links TRBV28 to TRBJ1-5; D unresolved. The CDR3 contains 15 residues. Germline values: CDR1 MDHEN, CDR2 SYDVKM. V lost 6 bases and J 4 bases, leaving 16 bases between the germline ends. The CDR3, as DNA: TGTGCCAGCAGCCTGTTTCGGGTTGGGAATCAGCCCCAGCATTTT. Its translation: CASSLFRVGNQPQHF. Based on the CDR3 plus reference TRBV28 and TRBJ1-5, the full variable domain is DVKVTQSSRYLVKRTGEKVFLECVQDMDHENMFWYRQDPGLGLRLIYFSYDVKMKEKGDIPEGYSVSREKKERFSLILESASTNQTSMYLCASSLFRVGNQPQHFGDGTRLSIL.

This clonotype came up a few times. The rearrangement joins TRBV7-2 to TRBJ2-5, with TRBD2 matching 9 bases. CDR3 length: 16 amino acids. The ends lost 0 bases at V and 2 bases at J; junction bases unmatched: 4. The germline CDR1 and CDR2 sequences are SGHTA and FQGNSA. CDR3 nucleotides: TGTGCCAGCAGCTTAGCCTTAGCGGGAGCACAAGAGACCCAGTACTTC. Protein sequence: CASSLALAGAQETQYF.

This clonotype was seen a handful of times. The chain is built from TRBV30 and TRBJ2-3; TRBD2 matches at 11 bases. This CDR3 contains 17 residues. CDR1 is GTSNPN, CDR2 SVGIG, per germline (reference sequence). V lost 2 bases and J lost 0; bases outside the gene matches: 7. CDR3 region: CAWSRNSGRASTDTQYF. The CDR3 DNA reads TGTGCCTGGAGTCGAAATAGCGGGAGGGCCAGCACAGATACGCAGTATTTT.

This clonotype occurred a few times. The CDR3 loop reads CSALATSVSYEQYF. The CDR3 DNA is TGCAGTGCCCTGGCGACTAGCGTGTCCTACGAGCAGTACTTC. The rearrangement links TRBV20-1 to TRBJ2-7, with 8 bases that match TRBD2. Germline CDR1 reads DFQATT; CDR2 reads SNEGSKA (reference sequence). J was trimmed by 1 base and V by 6 bases; bases with no gene match: 8. This CDR3 spans 14 amino acids.

This clonotype appeared many times. V and J are TRBV9 and TRBJ2-2, with TRBD2 matching 9 bases. CDR3 size: 17 residues. Germline V gives CDR1 SGDLS, CDR2 YYNGEE. The V and J ends lost 0 bases and 7 bases, in that order; junction bases with no gene match: 10. CDR3 DNA: TGTGCCAGCAGCGTAGTTGCGGGAGGGCTCAGAAGCGGGGAGCTGTTTTTT. It yields the protein CASSVVAGGLRSGELFF.

To note about this clonotype: The conserved phenylalanine or tryptophan is not found at the CDR3 terminus, so this likely reflects a read error. V and J are TRBV4-3 and TRBJ2-7; D unresolved. The CDR3 consists of 14 residues. Germline V gives CDR1 LGHNA, CDR2 YSLEER. V shed 4 bases and J shed 5 bases, with 15 bases lying between them. The chain's CDR3 is CASSPQSSRDEQYL. CDR3 DNA sequence: TGCGCCAGCAGCCCCCAGTCGAGTCGGGACGAGCAGTACTTA.

This clonotype was recorded at least ten times. The chain employs TRBV9 and TRBJ1-1, with D tentatively TRBD1 (6 bases). CDR3 length equals 14 residues. The germline V gene encodes CDR1 SGDLS and CDR2 YYNGEE. Between the trimmed V and J ends, which lost 4 bases and 4 bases, there was a span of 14 bases. Written as DNA, the CDR3 is TGTGCCAGCAGCTCAAACAGGGTTGGCACTGAAGCTTTCTTT. Protein product: CASSSNRVGTEAFF.

The chain uses TRBV20-1 and TRBJ1-1; D gene uncertain. The V gene lost 4 bases and the J gene lost 6 bases, with 15 bases spanning the gap. The CDR3 sequence is 13 residues long. CDR1 DFQATT and CDR2 SNEGSKA come from the germline V gene (reference sequence). Written as DNA, the CDR3 is TGCAGTGCTATGACCACAAGCGAGGCTGAAGCTTTCTTT. Its protein product is CSAMTTSEAEAFF.

This chain links TRBV14 with TRBJ2-7, with 9 bases aligning to TRBD2. Germline assignment: CDR1 SGHDN and CDR2 FVKESK. The CDR3 has 17 amino acids. V was pared by 0 bases and J by 2 bases, with 8 bases of the junction left unmatched. CDR3 sequence: CASSQDRLAGGPYEQYF. As DNA, the CDR3 is TGTGCCAGCAGCCAAGACCGCCTCGCGGGAGGGCCCTACGAGCAGTACTTC.

The V call is TRBV29-1, the J call TRBJ2-3; 7 nucleotides line up with TRBD1. The V segment lost 6 bases and the J segment 0 bases; nucleotides outside the gene matches: 3. Looked up from germline, CDR1 is SQVTM and CDR2 is ANQGSEA. This CDR3 contains 13 residues. As DNA, the CDR3 is TGCAGCGTGATCAGGGGGAGCACAGATACGCAGTATTTT. Protein: CSVIRGSTDTQYF.

In its sample, this clonotype was seen a few times. The chain employs TRBV5-4 and TRBJ2-1, with 7 bases aligning to TRBD2. The length of the CDR3 is 16 residues. CDR1 and CDR2 (germline): SGHNT, YYREEE (reference sequence). V gave up 4 bases and J gave up 8 bases; unmatched junction bases: 15. The CDR3 here is CASSLGGRRIHDEQFF. DNA of the CDR3: TGTGCCAGCAGCCTAGGCGGGAGAAGGATCCACGATGAGCAGTTCTTC. The full variable domain, completed using reference TRBV5-4 and TRBJ2-1, is ETGVTQSPTHLIKTRGQQVTLRCSSQSGHNTVSWYQQALGQGPQFIFQYYREEENGRGNFPPRFSGLQFPNYSSELNVNALELDDSALYLCASSLGGRRIHDEQFFGPGTRLTVL.

This clonotype was recorded at least ten times. The V call is TRBV12-3 or TRBV12-4, the J call TRBJ1-2; D remains unclear. V was pared by 3 bases and J by 4 bases, with 6 bases between. The CDR3 has 12 residues. CDR3 amino acids: CASSFDTYGYTF. CDR3 nucleotides: TGTGCCAGCAGTTTCGACACCTATGGCTACACCTTC.

The sample holds a few counts of this clonotype. The chain joins TRBV5-1 to TRBJ2-1, with TRBD2 matching over 9 bases. The CDR3 extends over 15 amino acids. In germline, CDR1 is SGHRS, CDR2 YFSETQ. V trimming: 2 bases; J trimming: 9 bases; junction bases outside the gene matches: 9. The CDR3 here is CASSFPSGVLSEQFF. DNA for the CDR3: TGCGCCAGCAGCTTCCCTAGCGGGGTCCTGAGTGAGCAGTTCTTC.

This clonotype has more than one count but fewer than ten. The chain links TRBV11-3 to TRBJ2-1; 12 positions agree with TRBD2. CDR3 length: 15 residues. Trimming at V came to 3 bases and at J to 7 bases, leaving 4 bases not matched to a gene. Germline lookup yields CDR1 SGHNT and CDR2 YENEEA. CDR3 sequence: CASSFGLAGSNEQFF. CDR3 DNA: TGTGCCAGCAGCTTCGGACTAGCGGGATCGAATGAGCAGTTCTTC.

This clonotype was counted between two and nine times. The chain links TRBV20-1 to TRBJ2-1; 10 bases match TRBD2. V trimming: 6 bases; J trimming: 8 bases; junction bases outside the gene matches: 13. CDR3 size: 15 residues. The germline V gene has CDR1 DFQATT and CDR2 SNEGSKA (reference sequence). CDR3 residues: CSAGPSGRGVDEQFF. The CDR3 region has the DNA TGCAGTGCGGGACCTAGCGGGAGAGGGGTCGATGAGCAGTTCTTC.

This clonotype was seen at least ten times. This chain links TRBV20-1 with TRBJ2-2; D is perhaps TRBD1 (5 bases). The CDR3 extends over 13 amino acids. Germline lookup yields CDR1 DFQATT and CDR2 SNEGSKA (reference sequence). The CDR3 nucleotides read TGCCTAGGCGGCAGGGTGGACACCGGGGAGCTGTTTTTT. It encodes CLGGRVDTGELFF.

This clonotype was found many times. The J gene is TRBJ2-5, the V gene TRBV20-1; perhaps TRBD2 as D (5 bases). CDR1 is DFQATT, CDR2 SNEGSKA, per germline (reference sequence). This CDR3 spans 14 amino acids. The germline V and J ends were trimmed by 5 bases and 2 bases, with 15 bases remaining between them. In DNA, the CDR3 is TGCAGTGCTGCGGACTGGACCCTTCAAGAGACCCAGTACTTC. It encodes CSAADWTLQETQYF.

This clonotype was found a few times. The V and J genes are TRBV20-1 and TRBJ1-1; possible D gene TRBD1, 5 bases. The length of the CDR3 is 13 residues. The germline V and J ends were trimmed by 1 base and 6 bases, with 12 bases remaining between them. Germline CDR1 is DFQATT and CDR2 is SNEGSKA (reference sequence). This CDR3 reads CSARVFVGAEAFF. CDR3 nucleotide sequence: TGCAGTGCTAGAGTATTTGTGGGGGCTGAAGCTTTCTTT.

This chain links TRBV5-4 with TRBJ2-3; 9 bases line up with TRBD1. Germline trimming cut 4 bases from V and 6 bases from J; bases unmatched to any gene: 12. The CDR3 totals 16 residues. The germline V gene encodes CDR1 SGHNT and CDR2 YYREEE (reference sequence). CDR3: CASSALWTGASDTQYF. CDR3 bases: TGTGCCAGCAGCGCTCTTTGGACAGGGGCGTCGGATACGCAGTATTTT. Full variable domain (outside the CDR3, taken from reference TRBV5-4 and TRBJ2-3): ETGVTQSPTHLIKTRGQQVTLRCSSQSGHNTVSWYQQALGQGPQFIFQYYREEENGRGNFPPRFSGLQFPNYSSELNVNALELDDSALYLCASSALWTGASDTQYFGPGTRLTVL.

V and J are TRBV7-2 and TRBJ2-5; no definite D call. The CDR3 has 15 amino acids. The V gene lost 5 bases and the J gene lost 5 bases, with 18 bases spanning the gap. From germline, CDR1 is SGHTA and CDR2 FQGNSA. The CDR3 spells CASSLGPQRMETQYF. CDR3 sequence (DNA): TGTGCCAGCAGCCTCGGGCCACAGAGAATGGAGACCCAGTACTTC.

As concerns this clonotype: A single base separates this from a much larger clone, so it may be a read error. The chain carries TRBV6-2 or TRBV6-3 and TRBJ2-1; 7 nucleotides align to TRBD2. Germline-derived CDR1 and CDR2 are MNHEY and SVGEGT. This CDR3 contains 15 residues. Losses at the gene ends were 8 bases for V and 6 bases for J; bases not matched to a gene: 13. The CDR3 region has the DNA TGTGCCAGCCGGGGCGGGAGAGGGCCCTTCAATGAGCAGTTCTTC. This translates into CASRGGRGPFNEQFF.

The chain uses TRBV11-3 and TRBJ2-3; maybe TRBD1 (5 bases). Per germline, CDR1 SGHNT and CDR2 YENEEA. V lost 4 bases and J 2 bases, leaving 19 bases between the germline ends. The CDR3 totals 17 residues. The CDR3 here is CASSSALQGGPTDTQYF. The CDR3 DNA is TGTGCCAGCAGCTCCGCTCTCCAGGGTGGCCCCACAGATACGCAGTATTTT. Based on the CDR3 plus reference TRBV11-3 and TRBJ2-3, the full variable domain is EAGVVQSPRYKIIEKKQPVAFWCNPISGHNTLYWYLQNLGQGPELLIRYENEEAVDDSQLPKDRFSAERLKGVDSTLKIQPAELGDSAVYLCASSSALQGGPTDTQYFGPGTRLTVL.